The present T cell receptor beta chain was sequenced within a study of T cells in Graves' hyperthyroidism and ophthalmopathy (dated by TCRdb to the late 2010s). As for the study more broadly: Peripheral blood was collected at initial diagnosis, before any treatment. Whether ophthalmopathy could be predicted prospectively was tested in an independent validation cohort made up of roughly 19 hyperthyroidism patients plus 17 patients who later progressed to ophthalmopathy. TCR V-J signatures able to tell the groups apart were searched for in a discovery cohort of 100 patients, of whom around 43 had Graves' ophthalmopathy and about 55 had stable Graves' hyperthyroidism. TCR Vbeta CDR3 sequencing of 120 to 150 peripheral blood samples (approximately 44 ophthalmopathy, about 75 hyperthyroidism and approximately 17 progressor patients) is reported in the paper. In more than 5 Graves' hyperthyroidism patients, the study also compared T-cell repertoires from thyroid tissue with T-cell repertoires from blood. After sampling, hyperthyroidism patients received methimazole starting at 30 mg daily, and ophthalmopathy patients received high-dose intravenous methylprednisolone. The 90 to 100 discovery patients were randomly divided into training and test sets at a 7:3 ratio. Broader findings and caveats from the paper: Most expanded thyroid clonotypes (frequency above 0.001) were also detected in blood, a finding suggesting that blood repertoires may reflect thyroid immune responses. Ophthalmopathy was separated from stable hyperthyroidism by a 13 V-J signature model, with 85% to 90% sensitivity and 81% to 83% specificity obtained in cross-validation and 80%/75% obtained in testing. No statistical method was used to fix the sample size in advance, and group allocation was not hidden from the investigators. During validation, the model predicted progression to ophthalmopathy a median of about 6.5 months ahead of onset, with approximately 71% sensitivity and more than 72% specificity.

The TCR beta CDR3 regions were amplified from the RNA transcripts. The first round of RT-PCR for the TCR CDR3 was performed with the HTBI primer set and the Qiagen OneStep RT-PCR kit. Libraries were constructed in a second round of multiplex PCR, after which size selection and purification were performed. Libraries were sequenced paired-end with 100 bp reads on an Illumina HiSeq2000. In the source study's methods: Raw data were processed with SOAPnuke, discarding reads with adapters, uncalled bases, mean Phred below 15, or no exact constant-primer or identifier match. High-quality paired reads were merged with COPE v1.2.5, and unique nucleotide sequences were defined as clonotypes. Clonotypes were aligned to IMGT TRBV, TRBD and TRBJ reference segments using MiTCR v1.1. The analysis included only V-J combinations with a frequency above 0.0001, which together covered approximately 99% of the repertoires. A TCS score was defined as the ratio of F50 (clonal expansion) to E x V (chaos), with BLOSUM62-based TCRdist applied between CDR3 peptides within each V-J. Welch's t-statistics and random forest reduced fewer than 550 V-J features to about 12, which were used in a naive Bayes classifier (R e1071). TCRdb reprocessing: public reads trimmed at Q25 with fastp, clones called with MiXCR, in-frame beta chains kept. For every CDR3 protein sequence, its rows merge into one entry that carries the most common genes and DNA. TCRdb's processing, not the authors', yielded these V and J calls. For this sample the table gives 300,000 to 400,000 distinct CDR3 sequences, of which roughly 21% were detected only once. Less than 65% of the sample is taken by the ten largest.

Stable Graves' hyperthyroidism was defined as no progression to ophthalmopathy during 18 months of follow-up. Hyperthyroidism patients were newly diagnosed, with disease duration under 2 months, and aged 18 to 65 years. Exclusion was applied to patients with uncontrolled infections, other autoimmune diseases, pregnancy or lactation. Clinical symptoms, serum thyroxine and TRAb, thyroid ultrasound, and orbital computed tomography formed the basis for the diagnoses. PBMCs were separated from around 9.1 ml of fresh peripheral blood using Ficoll-Paque density gradient centrifugation. Total RNA was extracted with Trizol reagent, and quality was checked on an Agilent 2100 Bioanalyzer. Turning to this clonotype: The target of this receptor is not known. Per-base qualities were not stored, and no clone one base away is much larger.

V and J are trimmed by 10 bases and 2 bases, and the gene matches miss 20 bases of the junction. The CDR3 goes from the cysteine to the phenylalanine over 19 residues. Of the read, only the CDR3 DNA is kept; its 57 bases are in frame from base 1. From the germline V gene, CDR1 is MNHEY and CDR2 is SVGEGT. Sequencing used blood. This sequence originates from a woman aged 50 to 65 with Graves' hyperthyroidism. The chain joins TRBV6-2 or TRBV6-3 to TRBJ1-4, with TRBD1 identical over 9 junction bases. The CDR3 protein: CANSPLQGAITTTNEKLFF. The nucleotide sequence is given as TGTGCCAACAGCCCCTTACAGGGGGCGATAACAACGACTAATGAAAAACTGTTTTTT.